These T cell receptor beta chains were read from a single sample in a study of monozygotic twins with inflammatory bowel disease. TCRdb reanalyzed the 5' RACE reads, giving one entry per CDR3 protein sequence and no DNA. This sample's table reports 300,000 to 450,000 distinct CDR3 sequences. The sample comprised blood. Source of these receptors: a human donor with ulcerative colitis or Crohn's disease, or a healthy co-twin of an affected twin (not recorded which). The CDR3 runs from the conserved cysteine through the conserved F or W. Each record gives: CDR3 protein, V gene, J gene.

CDR3aa: CASSSLVQRGGVEQFF
v_gene: TRBV6-2/TRBV6-3
j_gene: TRBJ2-1

CDR3aa: CASSSGAQRTLHF
v_gene: TRBV12-3/TRBV12-4
j_gene: TRBJ1-6

CDR3aa: CASSFAGGRGPGEAFF
v_gene: TRBV12-3/TRBV12-4
j_gene: TRBJ1-1

CDR3aa: CASSYSGGRETQYF
v_gene: TRBV6-5
j_gene: TRBJ2-5

CDR3aa: CASSFGPPNRETQYF
v_gene: TRBV5-1
j_gene: TRBJ2-5

CDR3aa: CASSYDRRDSPLHF
v_gene: TRBV6-5
j_gene: TRBJ1-6

CDR3aa: CASSHFSRGENTGELFF
v_gene: TRBV7-2
j_gene: TRBJ2-2

CDR3aa: CASSYSLAGAPGTDTQYF
v_gene: TRBV6-5
j_gene: TRBJ2-3

CDR3aa: CASNKIGGHSNQPQHF
v_gene: TRBV19
j_gene: TRBJ1-5

CDR3aa: CASSFGTGAEAFF
v_gene: TRBV7-9
j_gene: TRBJ1-1

CDR3aa: CASSWGTGSTEAFF
v_gene: TRBV5-5
j_gene: TRBJ1-1

CDR3aa: CASSQETPGQPTDTQYF
v_gene: TRBV4-3
j_gene: TRBJ2-3

CDR3aa: CSVEEQGDTEAFF
v_gene: TRBV29-1
j_gene: TRBJ1-1

CDR3aa: CASSVEPDRDRVPFYSNQPQHF
v_gene: TRBV9
j_gene: TRBJ1-5

CDR3aa: CASSQPSRGRNSPLHF
v_gene: TRBV4-1
j_gene: TRBJ1-6

CDR3aa: CSARRQWSTGELFF
v_gene: TRBV20-1
j_gene: TRBJ2-2

CDR3aa: CASSHILGGLTGELFF
v_gene: TRBV5-1
j_gene: TRBJ2-2

CDR3aa: CSARDRVTKYEQYF
v_gene: TRBV20-1
j_gene: TRBJ2-7

CDR3aa: CASSLEDRSSQYF
v_gene: TRBV7-9
j_gene: TRBJ2-5

CDR3aa: CASALGQSSYNEQFF
v_gene: TRBV12-5
j_gene: TRBJ2-1

CDR3aa: CASSEIDQYNSPLHF
v_gene: TRBV25-1
j_gene: TRBJ1-6

CDR3aa: CASSSGTGMANTEAFF
v_gene: TRBV5-1
j_gene: TRBJ1-1

CDR3aa: CASSSRTSGGAGLGTQYF
v_gene: TRBV11-2
j_gene: TRBJ2-3

CDR3aa: CGRDTQNTEAFF
v_gene: TRBV20-1
j_gene: TRBJ1-1

CDR3aa: CASTKGDSGANVLTF
v_gene: TRBV5-1
j_gene: TRBJ2-6

CDR3aa: CASSLAAGSPYEQYF
v_gene: TRBV5-1
j_gene: TRBJ2-7

CDR3aa: CASSPRTVPTGELFF
v_gene: TRBV12-3/TRBV12-4
j_gene: TRBJ2-2

CDR3aa: CASSVLEGSTDTQYF
v_gene: TRBV9
j_gene: TRBJ2-3

CDR3aa: CASNRDRLGFNQPQHF
v_gene: TRBV28
j_gene: TRBJ1-5

CDR3aa: CASSSVLPDVLGYTF
v_gene: TRBV6-5
j_gene: TRBJ1-2

CDR3aa: CASSSFESSGNTIYF
v_gene: TRBV7-2
j_gene: TRBJ1-3

CDR3aa: CSAEINRVGGSPLHF
v_gene: TRBV20-1
j_gene: TRBJ1-6

CDR3aa: CASSTGQGPYNEQFF
v_gene: TRBV7-9
j_gene: TRBJ2-1

CDR3aa: CASSWTGGSEQYF
v_gene: TRBV11-3
j_gene: TRBJ2-7

CDR3aa: CASSYSDRSNEKLFF
v_gene: TRBV6-5
j_gene: TRBJ1-4

CDR3aa: CSAEQGLAIEETQYF
v_gene: TRBV20-1
j_gene: TRBJ2-5

CDR3aa: CAISEQDRGGETQYF
v_gene: TRBV10-3
j_gene: TRBJ2-5

CDR3aa: CASSLGTSGNTDTQYF
v_gene: TRBV5-1
j_gene: TRBJ2-3

CDR3aa: CASSLLRGSLGNQPQHF
v_gene: TRBV7-8
j_gene: TRBJ1-5

CDR3aa: CASSLGQSYFERGYGYTF
v_gene: TRBV11-1
j_gene: TRBJ1-2

CDR3aa: CSARADGTGVSPLHF
v_gene: TRBV20-1
j_gene: TRBJ1-6

CDR3aa: CASSLAPQGLNTEAFF
v_gene: TRBV7-2
j_gene: TRBJ1-1

CDR3aa: CASSPRREMDYEQHF
v_gene: TRBV5-6
j_gene: TRBJ2-7

CDR3aa: CASSQDYRDSYNEQFF
v_gene: TRBV4-3
j_gene: TRBJ2-1

CDR3aa: CASSLGWKEYGYTF
v_gene: TRBV5-1
j_gene: TRBJ1-2

CDR3aa: CASSSRQGGEKLFF
v_gene: TRBV7-2
j_gene: TRBJ1-4

CDR3aa: CASSGNRGETQYF
v_gene: TRBV2
j_gene: TRBJ2-5

CDR3aa: CAWSQATVNEQYF
v_gene: TRBV30
j_gene: TRBJ2-7

CDR3aa: CASSIEGGTEAFF
v_gene: TRBV7-9
j_gene: TRBJ1-1

CDR3aa: CASSARAGPPGSPLHF
v_gene: TRBV19
j_gene: TRBJ1-6

CDR3aa: CASSLSLADYNEQFF
v_gene: TRBV5-4
j_gene: TRBJ2-1

CDR3aa: CASSPRILGLNTEAFF
v_gene: TRBV14
j_gene: TRBJ1-1

CDR3aa: CASSLRGQPQHF
v_gene: TRBV6-5
j_gene: TRBJ1-5

CDR3aa: CATSTTTKQGASYNSPLHF
v_gene: TRBV15
j_gene: TRBJ1-6

CDR3aa: CASSQDTGSAYEQYF
v_gene: TRBV4-3
j_gene: TRBJ2-7

CDR3aa: CAISVDDSYEQYF
v_gene: TRBV10-3
j_gene: TRBJ2-7